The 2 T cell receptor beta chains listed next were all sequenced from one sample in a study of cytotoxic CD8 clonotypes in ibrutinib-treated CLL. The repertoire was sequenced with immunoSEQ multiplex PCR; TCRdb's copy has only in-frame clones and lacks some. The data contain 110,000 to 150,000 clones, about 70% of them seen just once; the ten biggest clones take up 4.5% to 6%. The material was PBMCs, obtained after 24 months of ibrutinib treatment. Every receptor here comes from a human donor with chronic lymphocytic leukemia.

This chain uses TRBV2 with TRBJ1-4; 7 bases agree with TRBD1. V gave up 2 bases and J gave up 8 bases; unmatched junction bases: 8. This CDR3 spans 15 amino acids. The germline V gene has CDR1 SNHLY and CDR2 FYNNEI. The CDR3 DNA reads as TGTGCCAGCAGTGAACAGGGGGGGGGTCAAGAAAAACTGTTTTTT. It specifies CASSEQGGGQEKLFF. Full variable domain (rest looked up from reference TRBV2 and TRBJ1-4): EPEVTQTPSHQVTQMGQEVILRCVPISNHLYFYWYRQILGQKVEFLVSFYNNEISEKSEIFDDQFSVERPDGSNFTLKIRSTKLEDSAMYFCASSEQGGGQEKLFFGSGTQLSVL.

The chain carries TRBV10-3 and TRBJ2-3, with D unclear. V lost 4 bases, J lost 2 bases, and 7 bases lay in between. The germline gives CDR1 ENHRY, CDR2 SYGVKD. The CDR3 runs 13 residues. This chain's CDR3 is CAISGRNTDTQYF. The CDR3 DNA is TGTGCCATCAGTGGACGGAACACAGATACGCAGTATTTT.